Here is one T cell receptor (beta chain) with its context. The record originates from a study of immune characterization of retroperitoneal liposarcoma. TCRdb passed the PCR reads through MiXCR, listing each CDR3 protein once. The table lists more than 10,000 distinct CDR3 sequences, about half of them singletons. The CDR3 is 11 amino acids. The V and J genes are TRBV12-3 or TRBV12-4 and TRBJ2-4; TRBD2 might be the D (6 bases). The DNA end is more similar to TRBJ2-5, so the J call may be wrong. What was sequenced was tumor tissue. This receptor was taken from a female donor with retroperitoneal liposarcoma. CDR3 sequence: CATTKEGTQYF. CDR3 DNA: TGTGCCACTACCAAGGAGGGGACCCAGTACTTC.